The next 17 T cell receptor beta chains were all read from a single sample in a study of blood T cell repertoires in COVID-19. Only in-frame clones appear in the TCRdb table, and some are missing; sequencing was by immunoSEQ multiplex PCR. The repertoire consists of about 210,000 clones, with more than 75% occurring once and the leading ten covering 5.6%. Material for sequencing was PBMCs or T cells enriched from blood (not recorded which). The receptors were sampled from a man aged 35 to 55 with acute COVID-19.

The V gene is TRBV9, the J gene TRBJ2-7; 9 bases fit TRBD1. CDR1 is SGDLS and CDR2 is YYNGEE in the germline V gene. The CDR3 runs to 14 residues. The junction had 5 bases not matched to a gene; V was cut back by 4 bases and J by 3 bases. CDR3 nucleotides: TGTGCCAGCAGCACACGGACAGGGGACTACGAGCAGTACTTC. Translation: CASSTRTGDYEQYF. The variable domain in full, with the rest retrieved from reference TRBV9 and TRBJ2-7, is DSGVTQTPKHLITATGQRVTLRCSPRSGDLSVYWYQQSLDQGLQFLIQYYNGEERAKGNILERFSAQQFPDLHSELNLSSLELGDSALYFCASSTRTGDYEQYFGPGTRLTVT.

The gene calls are TRBV7-9 and TRBJ2-3; D is perhaps TRBD2 (6 bases). Looked up from germline, CDR1 is SEHNR and CDR2 is FQNEAQ (reference sequence). This CDR3 is 14 amino acids long. The V end was cut by 3 bases, the J end by 5 bases, with 12 bases between. The CDR3 spells CASSFSPGGDTQYF. The CDR3 DNA reads TGTGCCAGCAGCTTTAGTCCCGGGGGAGATACGCAGTATTTT.

The V gene is TRBV5-1, the J gene TRBJ1-6; D is perhaps TRBD1 (5 bases). V was trimmed by 1 base and J by 10 bases, leaving 15 bases between them. The CDR3 is 15 residues long. The V gene's germline CDR1 is SGHRS and CDR2 YFSETQ. CDR3 nucleotides: TGCGCCAGCAGCTTGAACCCCGGGTGGGGCTCACCCCTCCACTTT. Protein product: CASSLNPGWGSPLHF.

The V call is TRBV7-8, the J call TRBJ2-7, with 10 bases identical to TRBD2. V shed 2 bases, J shed 4 bases, and the junction held 11 bases outside the gene matches. The V gene's germline CDR1 is SGHVS and CDR2 FQNEAQ. The CDR3 covers 17 residues. The chain's CDR3 is CASSLRGTSALPYEQYF. The CDR3 DNA sequence: TGTGCCAGCAGCTTAAGGGGGACTAGCGCCCTCCCTTACGAGCAGTACTTC.

The chain uses TRBV29-1 and TRBJ1-2, with D perhaps matching TRBD1 (5 bases). Germline lookup yields CDR1 SQVTM and CDR2 ANQGSEA. The germline V and J ends were trimmed by 3 bases and 8 bases, with 7 bases remaining between them. The CDR3 is 10 residues long. The CDR3 DNA reads as TGCAGCGTTGACGGGGGAGGCTACACCTTC. Its translation is CSVDGGGYTF.

The rearrangement links TRBV27 to TRBJ1-1; D perhaps matches TRBD1 (5 bases). The V gene's germline CDR1 is MNHEY and CDR2 SMNVEV (reference sequence). V was cut by 10 bases and J by 2 bases, with 14 bases left in between. The length of the CDR3 is 13 residues. This chain's CDR3 is CATRDSENTEAFF. Written as DNA, the CDR3 is TGTGCCACCCGGGACTCTGAAAACACTGAAGCTTTCTTT.

This clone was counted a single time. The J gene is TRBJ2-6, the V gene TRBV24-1; TRBD1 might be the D (5 bases). The germline V gene has CDR1 KGHDR and CDR2 SFDVKD. Trimming shortened V by 2 bases and J by 0 bases, and 13 bases separated the two germline ends. This CDR3 contains 18 residues. The CDR3 reads CATSDSAGHASGANVLTF. The CDR3 region has the DNA TGTGCCACCAGTGATTCGGCAGGGCACGCCTCTGGGGCCAACGTCCTGACTTTC.

The chain carries TRBV2 and TRBJ2-2; 8 nucleotides align to TRBD2. The J segment lost 6 bases and the V segment lost 8 bases, leaving 17 bases of the junction unmatched. Germline assignment: CDR1 SNHLY and CDR2 FYNNEI. This CDR3 contains 17 residues. The DNA of the CDR3 is TGTGCCAGCCACAATACCCTAAGCGGGAGAAGGGCCGGGGAGCTGTTTTTT. It encodes CASHNTLSGRRAGELFF. Supplemented by reference TRBV2 and TRBJ2-2, the full variable domain reads EPEVTQTPSHQVTQMGQEVILRCVPISNHLYFYWYRQILGQKVEFLVSFYNNEISEKSEIFDDQFSVERPDGSNFTLKIRSTKLEDSAMYFCASHNTLSGRRAGELFFGEGSRLTVL.

V and J are TRBV5-1 and TRBJ1-1, with D perhaps matching TRBD1 (6 bases). CDR3 length: 18 amino acids. The ends were cut back, 3 bases at V and 1 base at J, with 22 bases in the middle. Germline-derived CDR1 and CDR2 are SGHRS and YFSETQ. The CDR3: CASSSRGLQGNPNTEAFF. The CDR3 DNA reads TGCGCCAGCAGCTCCCGGGGCCTACAGGGAAACCCGAACACTGAAGCTTTCTTT.

A single count supports this clone. J is TRBJ1-2 and V is TRBV11-2; maybe TRBD1 (6 bases). Per the germline V gene, CDR1 is SGHAT and CDR2 is FQNNGV. V was shortened by 6 bases and J by 4 bases, with 15 bases between the two germline ends. This CDR3 is 14 amino acids long. CDR3 residues: CASSQSGQIYGYTF. The DNA for the CDR3 is TGTGCCAGCAGTCAAAGCGGACAGATCTATGGCTACACCTTC.

There are a few counts of this clone. V gene TRBV6-5 combines with J gene TRBJ1-5; D remains unclear. The germline gives CDR1 MNHEY, CDR2 SVGAGI. The CDR3 contains 13 residues. Trimming stripped 6 bases from V and 11 bases from J, with 17 bases between. The DNA for the CDR3 is TGTGCCAGCAGACCGGGAGAGAGAGCTTCCCAGCATTTT. Its translation is CASRPGERASQHF.

This chain uses TRBV5-1 with TRBJ2-1; 7 bases agree with TRBD2. CDR1 SGHRS and CDR2 YFSETQ come from the germline V gene. Unmatched junction bases numbered 6, after V lost 1 base and J lost 2 bases. The CDR3 covers 16 residues. CDR3 amino acids: CASSLMASGAYNEQFF. The CDR3 region has the DNA TGCGCCAGCAGCTTGATGGCTAGCGGAGCCTACAATGAGCAGTTCTTC.

This chain connects TRBV25-1 to TRBJ2-3; D is unresolved. Germline V CDR1 and CDR2: MGHDK, SYGVNS. The CDR3 has 12 residues. V dropped 3 bases and J dropped 4 bases, with 5 bases sitting between them. CDR3 residues: CASSDYSDTQYF. CDR3 sequence (DNA): TGTGCCAGCAGTGATTACTCAGATACGCAGTATTTT.

CDR3 nucleotide sequence: TGCGCCAGCAGCTCGGGGTTAAGACAGGGGAGGGATTCACCCCTCCACTTT. Protein sequence: CASSSGLRQGRDSPLHF. The chain has TRBV5-1 and TRBJ1-6; 8 bases are a match to TRBD1. V lost 3 bases, J lost 8 bases, and 13 bases stayed unmatched. This CDR3 region has 17 residues. In germline, CDR1 is SGHRS, CDR2 YFSETQ.

The chain employs TRBV2 and TRBJ2-2, with 7 bases matching TRBD2. V was pared by 7 bases and J by 4 bases, with 6 bases of the junction left unmatched. This CDR3 has 14 amino acids. CDR1 and CDR2 from the germline V gene are SNHLY and FYNNEI. CDR3 loop: CASTRLASTGELFF. The CDR3 DNA reads as TGTGCCAGCACAAGACTAGCTAGCACCGGGGAGCTGTTTTTT.

The genes are TRBV7-3 and TRBJ2-7; D not resolved. Trimming pared 4 bases from V and 2 bases from J, leaving 12 bases between. CDR1 and CDR2 (germline): SGHTA, FQGTGA. The CDR3 is made up of 14 amino acids. The CDR3 here is CASSSPGLAYEQYF. CDR3 bases: TGTGCCAGCAGCTCACCAGGCTTGGCCTACGAGCAGTACTTC.

The chain links TRBV7-9 to TRBJ2-3, with 13 bases identical to TRBD2. This CDR3 region has 15 residues. V lost 5 bases to trimming and J lost 8 bases; unmatched junction nucleotides: 7. The germline gives CDR1 SEHNR, CDR2 FQNEAQ (reference sequence). DNA for the CDR3: TGTGCCAGCAGCCGCTCCGGGACTAGCGGGGTTACGCAGTATTTT. Protein: CASSRSGTSGVTQYF.